The rows below give T cell receptor beta chains drawn from one sample of a study of cytomegalovirus exposure and HLA in healthy donors. Profiling relied on immunoSEQ multiplex PCR, and the TCRdb table lists in-frame clones only, not all of them. The data contain some 120,000 clones, roughly 75% of them singletons. Sequenced sample: PBMCs. The receptors were gathered from a man aged 25-40 years in good health and CMV-seronegative. Both conserved end residues are part of each CDR3. A D gene is named only where the DNA matches it firmly. Part of the rows lack a size; the others show once, few, many or a class for expanded clones.

V	J	size	D	CDR3	DNA
TRBV27	TRBJ2-3	NA	NA	CASSPRGRSTDTQYF	TGTGCCAGCAGTCCCCGAGGTCGGAGCACAGATACGCAGTATTTT
TRBV29-1	TRBJ2-3	NA	TRBD1	CSVVGNRGSTDTQYF	TGCAGCGTTGTGGGGAACAGGGGTAGTACAGATACGCAGTATTTT
TRBV9	TRBJ1-1	NA	NA	CASSVRARGTEAFF	TGTGCCAGCAGCGTTAGGGCTCGGGGCACTGAAGCTTTCTTT
TRBV23-1	TRBJ2-7	NA	NA	CASSQHSVPSYEQYF	TGCGCCAGCAGTCAACATAGCGTTCCGTCCTACGAGCAGTACTTC
TRBV27	TRBJ2-7	NA	NA	CASSLSGTGIYYEQYF	TGTGCCAGCAGTTTATCAGGCACAGGGATCTACTACGAGCAGTACTTC
TRBV5-1	TRBJ2-1	NA	TRBD2	CASSITKGLAGVREQFF	TGCGCCAGCAGCATAACTAAGGGACTAGCGGGAGTAAGGGAGCAGTTCTTC
TRBV14	TRBJ1-6	many	NA	CASSQEGVTSSPLHF	TGTGCCAGCAGCCAAGAGGGAGTTACCAGTTCACCCCTCCACTTT
TRBV6-6	TRBJ2-7	NA	NA	CATQLGDEAYEQYF	TGTGCCACCCAGTTAGGTGACGAGGCCTACGAGCAGTACTTC
TRBV28	TRBJ2-4	NA	TRBD1	CASKPGQAKNIQYF	TGTGCCAGCAAACCGGGACAGGCCAAAAACATTCAGTACTTC
TRBV9	TRBJ2-5	NA	TRBD2	CASSVAGGDEETQYF	TGTGCCAGCAGCGTAGCCGGGGGGGATGAAGAGACCCAGTACTTC
TRBV5-1	TRBJ1-2	NA	TRBD1	CASSETSQGNGYTF	TGCGCCAGCAGCGAAACATCACAGGGGAATGGCTACACCTTC
TRBV5-4	TRBJ1-2	NA	NA	CASSLFSRAHGYTF	TGTGCCAGCAGCTTGTTTTCCAGGGCTCATGGCTACACCTTC
TRBV7-2	TRBJ2-7	NA	NA	CASSLVPGDPYEQYF	TGTGCCAGCAGCTTAGTTCCAGGGGATCCCTACGAGCAGTACTTC
TRBV27	TRBJ1-2	NA	TRBD1	CASSVTGGHYGYTF	TGTGCCAGCAGTGTGACAGGGGGCCACTATGGCTACACCTTC
TRBV7-2	TRBJ2-2	NA	NA	CASSIRGGQTGELFF	TGTGCCAGCAGTATTAGGGGGGGCCAGACCGGGGAGCTGTTTTTT
TRBV19	TRBJ2-3	NA	NA	CASSIARGGGDTQYF	TGTGCCAGTAGTATAGCTAGGGGAGGGGGAGATACGCAGTATTTT
TRBV27	TRBJ1-5	NA	NA	CASSLSGQRIYSNQPQHF	TGTGCCAGCAGTTTATCGGGGCAGAGAATATATAGCAATCAGCCCCAGCATTTT
TRBV27	TRBJ2-7	NA	NA	CASSSVRVSYEQYF	TGTGCCAGCAGTTCTGTCAGGGTTTCCTACGAGCAGTACTTC
TRBV28	TRBJ2-5	NA	NA	CASSPEVETQYF	TGTGCCAGCAGCCCAGAGGTAGAGACCCAGTACTTC
TRBV2	TRBJ2-3	NA	NA	CASSQGDTQYF	TGTGCCAGCAGTCAGGGAGATACGCAGTATTTT
TRBV15	TRBJ1-1	NA	TRBD1	CATSEDRAVMNTEAFF	TGTGCCACCAGCGAAGACAGGGCGGTCATGAACACTGAAGCTTTCTTT
TRBV19	TRBJ1-5	NA	NA	CASSMANNQPQHF	TGTGCCAGTAGTATGGCCAACAATCAGCCCCAGCATTTT
TRBV7-8	TRBJ2-7	NA	NA	CASSPQTRGEQYF	TGTGCCAGCAGCCCTCAAACGCGGGGCGAGCAGTACTTC
TRBV5-7	TRBJ1-6	NA	TRBD1	CASSLHRDRVYNSPLHF	TGTGCCAGCAGCTTGCACCGGGACAGGGTCTATAATTCACCCCTCCACTTT
TRBV2	TRBJ2-5	NA	TRBD1	CASSGQTGETQYF	TGTGCCAGCAGTGGTCAGACAGGGGAGACCCAGTACTTC
TRBV7-2	TRBJ1-4	NA	NA	CASSPDSHNEKLFF	TGTGCCAGCAGCCCCGACAGTCATAATGAAAAACTGTTTTTT
TRBV18	TRBJ2-6	NA	TRBD1	CASSRDSASGANVLTF	TGTGCCAGCTCAAGGGACAGCGCCTCTGGGGCCAACGTCCTGACTTTC
TRBV7-2	TRBJ1-3	NA	TRBD1	CASSLATGAGNTIYF	TGTGCCAGCAGCTTAGCGACAGGGGCTGGAAACACCATATATTTT
TRBV7-6	TRBJ2-7	NA	NA	CASSLGLGDSSLEQYF	TGTGCCAGCAGCTTAGGTCTCGGTGACTCTAGTCTGGAGCAGTACTTC
TRBV4-1	TRBJ2-5	NA	TRBD2	CASSRTSGGLQETQYF	TGCGCCAGCAGCCGGACTAGCGGGGGGCTCCAAGAGACCCAGTACTTC
TRBV21-1	TRBJ1-2	NA	NA	CASSKVDQAKTGTGNGYTF	TGTGCCAGCAGCAAAGTTGATCAGGCAAAGACCGGGACAGGGAATGGCTACACCTTC
TRBV19	TRBJ1-5	few	NA	CASSIGDQPQHF	TGTGCCAGTAGTATCGGAGATCAGCCCCAGCATTTT
TRBV6-6	TRBJ1-1	few	NA	CASSFTPGNRDTEAFF	TGTGCCAGCAGTTTCACCCCGGGAAATAGGGACACTGAAGCTTTCTTT
TRBV6-1	TRBJ2-3	once	TRBD2	CASSGTSGRTSRQYF	TGTGCCAGCAGTGGCACTAGCGGGAGGACCTCTAGGCAGTATTTT
TRBV28	TRBJ1-6	NA	NA	CASSPSSGGHSPLHF	TGTGCCAGCAGTCCGAGCTCCGGGGGACATTCACCCCTCCACTTT
TRBV5-1	TRBJ2-6	few	TRBD2	CASSLTGGSGANVLTF	TGCGCCAGCAGCCTGACGGGGGGCTCTGGGGCCAACGTCCTGACTTTC
TRBV9	TRBJ2-7	NA	TRBD2	CASSVDSGRAYEQYF	TGTGCCAGCAGCGTAGATAGCGGGAGAGCCTACGAGCAGTACTTC
TRBV21-1	TRBJ2-3	NA	NA	CASRWVDSGTTDTQYF	TGTGCCAGCAGATGGGTGGATAGCGGAACCACAGATACGCAGTATTTT
TRBV28	TRBJ2-7	NA	NA	CASSLAGRATYEQYF	TGTGCCAGCAGTTTAGCTGGGAGAGCCACCTACGAGCAGTACTTC
TRBV2	TRBJ1-4	NA	NA	CASKPRGGKLFF	TGTGCCAGCAAACCCAGGGGTGGAAAACTGTTTTTT
TRBV29-1	TRBJ1-1	NA	NA	CSVPRGDEAFF	TGCAGCGTCCCCCGCGGCGATGAAGCTTTCTTT
TRBV29-1	TRBJ2-5	NA	TRBD1	CSVEGGDRGPQETQYF	TGCAGCGTTGAAGGGGGAGACAGGGGGCCGCAGGAGACCCAGTACTTC
TRBV28	TRBJ2-7	few	TRBD1	CATTGGGYEQYF	TGTGCCACGACAGGGGGAGGTTACGAGCAGTACTTC
TRBV2	TRBJ1-2	few	NA	CASREAHGYTF	TGTGCCAGCAGGGAGGCCCATGGCTACACCTTC
TRBV2	TRBJ1-4	NA	TRBD1	CASSEIPPTGARLFF	TGTGCCAGCAGTGAAATCCCCCCTACAGGGGCGAGACTGTTTTTT
TRBV19	TRBJ2-1	NA	TRBD2	CASSIAGGAHNEQFF	TGTGCCAGTAGTATAGCGGGAGGGGCGCACAATGAGCAGTTCTTC
TRBV6-6	TRBJ2-7	once	NA	CASSGTFYEQYF	TGTGCCAGCAGTGGGACATTTTACGAGCAGTACTTC
TRBV28	TRBJ1-4	once	NA	CASSNAATNEKLFF	TGTGCCAGCTCCAATGCAGCAACTAATGAAAAACTGTTTTTT
TRBV2	TRBJ1-5	NA	NA	CASSGNSSRSPHF	TGTGCCAGCAGTGGAAATAGTAGCCGATCACCGCATTTT
TRBV7-2	TRBJ2-7	once	TRBD2	CASSFPSSGIYEQYF	TGTGCCAGCAGCTTCCCCTCTAGCGGGATCTACGAGCAGTACTTC
TRBV19	TRBJ2-1	once	NA	CASSQLAGEQFF	TGTGCCAGTTCTCAACTAGCAGGCGAGCAGTTCTTC